This TCR beta chain was sequenced during a study of blood T cells in healthy people across ages. CDR3 length: 12 residues. Trimming cost V 2 bases and J 9 bases, with 9 bases left between them. Germline loops: CDR1 MNHEY, CDR2 SVGAGI. With a J-beta primer mix and a sample-barcoded 5' primer, a second PCR ran roughly 6 to 11 cycles. TCRdb called the 5' RACE reads again in MiXCR, with one record for every CDR3 protein. The sample has some 900,000 distinct CDR3 sequences, roughly 52% seen once. Material: blood. The chain couples TRBV6-5 to TRBJ2-3; D possibly matches TRBD1 or TRBD2 (5 bases each). The sequence was obtained from a man between 25 and 39 years old in good health. The CDR3 loop is CASSYDGDTQYF. For the CDR3, the DNA is TGTGCCAGCAGTTACGACGGGGACACGCAGTATTTT.